Listed below are T cell receptor beta chains from one sample, sequenced in a study of TIL therapy for anti-PD-1-resistant metastatic lung cancer. Method: immunoSEQ multiplex PCR; TCRdb's copy keeps in-frame clones and lacks some. The repertoire holds about 50,000 clones, with 86% as singletons. Material: blood, obtained at baseline. The receptors were sampled from a person aged 30 to 80 with non-small cell lung cancer. Each CDR3 is given with its conserved first and last residue. The D gene is left open where the match is weak. Some rows have no size entry. The others give once, few or many, or a class for an expanded clone.

j_gene,d_gene,v_gene,abundance,CDR3aa
TRBJ2-2,.,TRBV4-3,once,CASSQGFREGAGELFF
TRBJ2-5,.,TRBV21-1,.,CASSKTGTYLQETQYF
TRBJ2-2,TRBD2,TRBV7-9,.,CASSLSGVNTGELFF
TRBJ2-7,TRBD2,TRBV5-4,.,CASSSGGAYEQYF
TRBJ1-6,.,TRBV5-6,few,CASSFLGGNSPLHF
TRBJ2-1,TRBD1,TRBV28,few,CASSPPLQGFHNEQFF
TRBJ1-2,.,TRBV3-1/TRBV3-2,.,CASSQEFPHGWRDGYTF
TRBJ2-2,TRBD2,TRBV7-2,.,CASSLEAGGRSTGELFF
TRBJ2-2,TRBD1,TRBV7-8,.,CASSLGPTGGGGELFF
TRBJ2-3,.,TRBV19,.,CASSIGQGTDTQYF
TRBJ2-1,TRBD2,TRBV18,.,CASSPGREIQNEQFF
TRBJ2-7,.,TRBV19,.,CASSSGQSSYEQYF
TRBJ2-1,.,TRBV6-1,.,CASSERAGDYNEQFF
TRBJ1-5,TRBD1,TRBV28,.,CASAQGAFGNQPQHF
TRBJ2-5,.,TRBV30,once,CAWSGYRVAETQYF
TRBJ1-1,.,TRBV2,few,CASSPVEGANTEAFF
TRBJ1-5,.,TRBV28,.,CASSGGGSGQPQHF
TRBJ2-3,.,TRBV28,.,CASSQRSSSTDTQYF
TRBJ2-5,TRBD2,TRBV7-2,.,CASSPRDYRGETQYF
TRBJ1-1,TRBD1,TRBV5-1,.,CASSNGQGPPEAFF
TRBJ1-1,.,TRBV9,.,CASSLLGGGHTEAFF
TRBJ2-5,.,TRBV7-2,.,CASSLVAGQGETQYF